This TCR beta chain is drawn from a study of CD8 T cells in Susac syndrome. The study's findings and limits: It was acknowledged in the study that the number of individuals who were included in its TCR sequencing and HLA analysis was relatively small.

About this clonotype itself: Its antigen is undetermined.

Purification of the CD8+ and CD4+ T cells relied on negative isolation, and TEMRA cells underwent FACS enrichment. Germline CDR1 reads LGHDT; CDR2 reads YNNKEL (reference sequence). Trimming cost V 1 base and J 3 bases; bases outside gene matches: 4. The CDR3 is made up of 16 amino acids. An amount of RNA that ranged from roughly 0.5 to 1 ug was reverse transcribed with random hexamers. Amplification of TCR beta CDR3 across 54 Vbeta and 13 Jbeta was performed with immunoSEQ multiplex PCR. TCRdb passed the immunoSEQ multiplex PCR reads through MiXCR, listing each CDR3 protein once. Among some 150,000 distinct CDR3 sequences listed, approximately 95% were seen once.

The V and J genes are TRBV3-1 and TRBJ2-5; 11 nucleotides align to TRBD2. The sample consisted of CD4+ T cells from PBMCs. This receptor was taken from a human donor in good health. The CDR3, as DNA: TGTGCCAGCAGCCAAGTGGGACTAGCGGAAAAAGAGACCCAGTACTTC. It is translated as CASSQVGLAEKETQYF.